Following are 26 T cell receptor beta chains from one sample sequenced in a study of T cells after yellow fever vaccination. A single record per CDR3 protein comes from TCRdb applying MiXCR to the 5' RACE reads. This sample has a few hundred thousand distinct CDR3 sequences; around 4.4% occur once, and the top ten carry just under 20%. The specimen was PBMCs, collected 15 days after the yellow fever booster vaccination. The receptors were gathered from a man in his late teens or twenties who received the YFV17D yellow fever vaccine.

The rearrangement joins TRBV5-1 to TRBJ2-3; D is ambiguous. V was shortened by 0 bases and J by 6 bases, with 14 bases between the two germline ends. This CDR3 has 15 residues. Germline CDR1 is SGHRS and CDR2 is YFSETQ. The CDR3 sequence is CASSLAMGSLDTQYF. The CDR3 region has the DNA TGCGCCAGCAGCTTGGCCATGGGATCCCTGGATACGCAGTATTTT. The whole variable domain, remainder taken from reference TRBV5-1 and TRBJ2-3, is KAGVTQTPRYLIKTRGQQVTLSCSPISGHRSVSWYQQTPGQGLQFLFEYFSETQRNKGNFPGRFSGRQFSNSRSEMNVSTLELGDSALYLCASSLAMGSLDTQYFGPGTRLTVL.

This clonotype showed up many times. V usage is TRBV7-3 and J usage is TRBJ2-1, with a possible D match to TRBD1 (5 bases). The germline V gene has CDR1 SGHTA and CDR2 FQGTGA. The CDR3 contains 13 residues. V dropped 6 bases and J dropped 5 bases, with 11 bases sitting between them. CDR3 nucleotide sequence: TGTGCCAGCAGTTCCCAGGGTGACAATGAGCAGTTCTTC. Its translation is CASSSQGDNEQFF.

The chain combines TRBV11-2 with TRBJ2-7; D not certain. Trimming stripped 5 bases from V and 1 base from J, with 12 bases between. CDR1 is SGHAT, CDR2 FQNNGV, per germline. The CDR3 loop spans 14 amino acids. The chain's CDR3 is CASSQGPYSYEQYV. In DNA form, the CDR3 reads TGTGCCAGCAGCCAAGGACCCTATTCCTACGAGCAGTACGTC.

This clonotype was counted many times. The chain recombines TRBV12-3 or TRBV12-4 with TRBJ1-5, with 7 bases identical to TRBD1. J gave up 6 bases and V 3 bases, and 8 bases lay outside the gene matches. This CDR3 is 15 amino acids long. The chain's CDR3 is CASSLVQGGFQPQHF. For the CDR3, the DNA is TGTGCCAGCAGTTTGGTCCAGGGGGGTTTTCAGCCCCAGCATTTT.

V gene TRBV6-1 combines with J gene TRBJ2-2, with D possibly being TRBD1 (6 bases). With 11 bases removed from V and 0 bases from J, the gap between germline ends came to 10 bases. The germline V gene encodes CDR1 MNHNS and CDR2 SASEGT. This CDR3 has 13 amino acids. This chain's CDR3 is CAVRTANTGELFF. Here the CDR3 DNA reads TGTGCCGTCCGGACAGCGAACACCGGGGAGCTGTTTTTT.

This clonotype was observed at least ten times. The rearrangement uses TRBV7-2 and TRBJ2-1; 7 bases line up with TRBD2. The CDR3 has 12 residues. V was pared by 8 bases and J by 2 bases, with 0 bases of the junction left unmatched. Per germline, CDR1 SGHTA and CDR2 FQGNSA. The CDR3 coding sequence is TGTGCCAGCGGGGGGGCCTACAATGAGCAGTTCTTC. Residues: CASGGAYNEQFF. Full variable domain (missing parts from reference TRBV7-2 and TRBJ2-1): GAGVSQSPSNKVTEKGKDVELRCDPISGHTALYWYRQSLGQGLEFLIYFQGNSAPDKSGLPSDRFSAERTGGSVSTLTIQRTQQEDSAVYLCASGGAYNEQFFGPGTRLTVL.

This clonotype was seen a few times. The rearrangement joins TRBV4-3 to TRBJ2-7, with a weak D call TRBD2 (6 bases). Trimming removed 0 bases from V and 5 bases from J, with 23 bases in between. Germline loops: CDR1 LGHNA, CDR2 YSLEER. This CDR3 region has 18 residues. The CDR3: CASSQEAARTPGVDEQYF. DNA of the CDR3: TGCGCCAGCAGCCAAGAAGCGGCTAGGACCCCGGGGGTGGACGAGCAGTACTTC.

This clonotype has only a few counts. The J gene is TRBJ1-2, the V gene TRBV24-1, with D possibly TRBD1 on 5 matching bases. The CDR3 extends over 15 amino acids. Trimming pared 3 bases from V and 3 bases from J, leaving 13 bases between. From germline, CDR1 is KGHDR and CDR2 SFDVKD. The CDR3 DNA follows: TGTGCCACCAGTGATGCCGGGACGGGAGACTATGGCTACACCTTC. It codes for CATSDAGTGDYGYTF.

This clonotype was counted only a few times. V and J are TRBV5-1 and TRBJ2-6, with D hard to call. V was shortened by 0 bases and J by 4 bases, with 11 bases between the two germline ends. Germline assignment: CDR1 SGHRS and CDR2 YFSETQ. The CDR3 runs to 16 residues. CDR3 nucleotide sequence: TGCGCCAGCAGCTTGGGGGTGTCTGGCGGGGCCAACGTCCTGACTTTC. Residues: CASSLGVSGGANVLTF.

At least ten counts were recorded for this clonotype. The chain employs TRBV20-1 and TRBJ2-2; TRBD2 matches at 7 bases. With 2 bases clipped from V and 5 bases from J, the junction kept 11 bases outside the gene matches. The germline gives CDR1 DFQATT, CDR2 SNEGSKA (reference sequence). The length of the CDR3 is 16 residues. The chain's CDR3 is CSARPPGRGKTGELFF. CDR3 DNA: TGCAGTGCTAGACCTCCGGGGAGGGGAAAAACCGGGGAGCTGTTTTTT.

The chain has TRBV2 and TRBJ1-6; TRBD1 might be the D (5 bases). CDR3 size: 16 residues. V gave up 3 bases and J gave up 10 bases, with 19 bases separating them. Germline CDR1 reads SNHLY; CDR2 reads FYNNEI. The CDR3: CASSDFWWPRGSPLHF. Here the CDR3 DNA reads TGTGCCAGCAGTGATTTTTGGTGGCCTAGGGGATCACCCCTCCACTTT. Filled out from reference TRBV2 and TRBJ1-6, the complete variable domain reads EPEVTQTPSHQVTQMGQEVILRCVPISNHLYFYWYRQILGQKVEFLVSFYNNEISEKSEIFDDQFSVERPDGSNFTLKIRSTKLEDSAMYFCASSDFWWPRGSPLHFGNGTRLTVT.

The table lists this clonotype with many counts. V is TRBV5-1 and J is TRBJ2-6; no definite D call. Trimming removed 4 bases at V and 0 bases at J, with 11 bases between. The V gene's germline CDR1 is SGHRS and CDR2 YFSETQ. CDR3 length equals 16 residues. The chain's CDR3 is CASSRQTDSGANVLTF. CDR3 nucleotide sequence: TGCGCCAGCAGCCGTCAGACGGACTCTGGGGCCAACGTCCTGACTTTC.

This clonotype was detected only a few times. The chain couples TRBV7-6 to TRBJ1-3, with 8 bases fitting TRBD1. Germline V CDR1 and CDR2: SGHVS, FNYEAQ. J gave up 0 bases and V 2 bases, and 3 bases lay outside the gene matches. The CDR3 totals 16 residues. The CDR3 loop reads CASSLRQGLSGNTIYF. Written as DNA, the CDR3 is TGTGCCAGCAGCTTACGACAGGGGCTCTCTGGAAACACCATATATTTT.

This clonotype came up many times. The chain recombines TRBV25-1 with TRBJ1-2, with D maybe TRBD1 (6 bases). The germline gives CDR1 MGHDK, CDR2 SYGVNS. CDR3 length: 13 residues. Trimming shortened V by 2 bases and J by 2 bases, and 6 bases separated the two germline ends. CDR3 loop: CASSEGTNYGYTF. CDR3 DNA sequence: TGTGCCAGCAGTGAAGGGACAAACTATGGCTACACCTTC.

This clonotype has ten or more counts. The J gene is TRBJ1-5, the V gene TRBV6-5, with 8 bases identical to TRBD1. The trim removed 4 bases at V and 5 bases at J, leaving 1 base unmatched. CDR1 and CDR2 from the germline V gene are MNHEY and SVGAGI. CDR3 size: 13 residues. CDR3 nucleotide sequence: TGTGCCAGCAGTTCCAGGGGGCATCAGCCCCAGCATTTT. Encoded protein: CASSSRGHQPQHF.

This clonotype has more than one count but fewer than ten. This chain joins TRBV12-3 or TRBV12-4 and TRBJ2-7, with TRBD2 identical over 8 bases. CDR3 length equals 15 residues. Losses at the gene ends were 2 bases for V and 2 bases for J; bases not matched to a gene: 5. CDR3 sequence reads: CASSLSGGPTYEQYV. CDR3 nucleotides: TGTGCCAGCAGTTTAAGCGGGGGACCTACCTACGAGCAGTACGTC.

This clonotype has just a few counts. The V call is TRBV15, the J call TRBJ1-2; weak D call: TRBD1 (5 bases). Germline V gene data show CDR1 as LNHNV and CDR2 as YYDKDF (reference sequence). The CDR3 contains 15 residues. Trimming removed 1 base at V and 6 bases at J, with 15 bases between. The CDR3, as DNA: TGTGCCACCAGCAGAGCTCAGGCGGGGCCCAATGGCTACACCTTC. Its protein product is CATSRAQAGPNGYTF.

This clonotype was picked up many times. V and J are TRBV7-9 and TRBJ1-2; the match to TRBD1 covers 7 bases. The J segment lost 4 bases and the V segment lost 7 bases, leaving 9 bases of the junction unmatched. CDR1 SEHNR and CDR2 FQNEAQ come from the germline V gene (reference sequence). The CDR3 is made up of 14 amino acids. Here the CDR3 reads CASTTPTGPYGYTF. Here the CDR3 DNA reads TGTGCCAGCACCACCCCGACAGGGCCCTATGGCTACACCTTC.

This sequence joins TRBV4-2 and TRBJ2-3; TRBD1 or TRBD2 may be the D gene (5 bases each). Trimming removed 0 bases from V and 6 bases from J, with 13 bases in between. The CDR3 runs to 15 residues. Germline V gene lookup returns CDR1 LGHNA and CDR2 YNFKEQ. Here the CDR3 reads CASSQEGDASDTQYF. For the CDR3, the DNA is TGTGCCAGCAGCCAAGAGGGGGATGCATCTGATACGCAGTATTTT.

This rearrangement joins TRBV12-3 or TRBV12-4 to TRBJ1-3, with D unresolved. The CDR3 sequence is 13 residues long. Trimming left V 7 bases short and J 1 base short, with 8 bases between. DNA of the CDR3: TGTGCCAGCAAAGTGGGGTCTGGAAACACCATATATTTT. Translation gives CASKVGSGNTIYF.

This clonotype was counted at least ten times. The chain is built from TRBV5-1 and TRBJ2-5, with D possibly TRBD1 on 5 matching bases. The CDR3 is 12 residues long. CDR1 is SGHRS, CDR2 YFSETQ, per germline. V was pared by 6 bases and J by 1 base, with 7 bases between. The CDR3 nucleotides read TGCGCCAGCACGCAGGGCCAAGAGACCCAGTACTTC. Translating it yields CASTQGQETQYF.

This clonotype was counted many times. The rearrangement links TRBV15 to TRBJ2-2; D not certain. The V and J ends lost 0 bases and 6 bases respectively, with 8 bases between them. CDR3 length: 14 amino acids. Germline values: CDR1 LNHNV, CDR2 YYDKDF (reference sequence). The CDR3 spells CATSREGKAGELFF. The DNA of the CDR3 is TGTGCCACCAGCAGAGAAGGGAAGGCCGGGGAGCTGTTTTTT.

This sequence joins TRBV28 and TRBJ2-3, with 7 nucleotides matching TRBD1. The CDR3 has 15 residues. The trim removed 7 bases at V and 2 bases at J, leaving 9 bases unmatched. The germline CDR1 and CDR2 sequences are MDHEN and SYDVKM. The CDR3 loop is CASTPPDRVTDTQYF. The CDR3 DNA follows: TGTGCCAGCACACCCCCAGACAGGGTCACAGATACGCAGTATTTT. Complete variable domain (other parts from reference TRBV28 and TRBJ2-3): DVKVTQSSRYLVKRTGEKVFLECVQDMDHENMFWYRQDPGLGLRLIYFSYDVKMKEKGDIPEGYSVSREKKERFSLILESASTNQTSMYLCASTPPDRVTDTQYFGPGTRLTVL.

Many counts were recorded for this clonotype. The chain has TRBV7-9 and TRBJ2-3, with D maybe TRBD1 (6 bases). The CDR3 consists of 14 residues. Germline CDR1 SEHNR, CDR2 FQNEAQ (reference sequence). Trimming took 3 bases from V and 2 from J, leaving 9 bases between them. The CDR3 loop is CASSFSGDTDTQYF. The CDR3 DNA reads TGTGCCAGCAGCTTTTCAGGGGACACAGATACGCAGTATTTT.

This clonotype was recorded many times. The chain recombines TRBV20-1 with TRBJ2-1, with TRBD1 matching over 8 bases. The CDR3 totals 14 residues. Trimming at V came to 3 bases and at J to 6 bases, leaving 7 bases not matched to a gene. CDR1 DFQATT and CDR2 SNEGSKA come from the germline V gene (reference sequence). The CDR3 reads CSARRQGSLNEQFF. CDR3 sequence (DNA): TGCAGTGCTAGGCGACAGGGGAGCCTCAATGAGCAGTTCTTC.

This clonotype occurred many times. The rearrangement links TRBV10-3 to TRBJ2-7, with TRBD2 as a possible D gene (6 bases). The CDR3 sequence is 11 residues long. Germline-derived CDR1 and CDR2 are ENHRY and SYGVKD. With 6 bases removed from V and 6 bases from J, the gap between germline ends came to 9 bases. The CDR3: CAISAAGEQYF. The CDR3 DNA reads TGTGCCATCAGCGCAGCGGGCGAGCAGTACTTC.